The rows below give T cell receptor beta chains drawn from one sample of a study of regulatory T cells in long-lasting Graves disease. Via MiXCR, TCRdb re-called the multiplex PCR reads, giving one row per CDR3 protein. This table has 300,000 to 450,000 distinct CDR3 sequences, around 15% appearing once. The material was peripheral blood mononuclear cells (PBMCs), obtained at new diagnosis, from a patient treated with antithyroid drugs. The receptors originated from a female donor with Graves disease. Both conserved end residues are part of each CDR3. Each record gives: CDR3 protein, CDR3 DNA, J gene, clone size, D gene, V gene. A D gene is named only where the DNA matches it firmly. The size of a clone is reported for some rows only, either as once, few or many, or as a class for expanded clones.

CDR3 protein: CASRKNRDIKGGSGANVLTF
CDR3 DNA: TGTGCCAGCAGGAAGAACCGGGACATAAAAGGGGGATCTGGGGCCAACGTCCTGACTTTC
J gene: TRBJ2-6
clone size: NA
D gene: NA
V gene: TRBV7-9

CDR3 protein: CASNPDSRSYEQYF
CDR3 DNA: TGTGCCAGCAATCCGGACAGCCGCTCCTACGAGCAGTACTTC
J gene: TRBJ2-7
clone size: many
D gene: NA
V gene: TRBV12-3/TRBV12-4

CDR3 protein: CASSLGAETDTQYF
CDR3 DNA: TGTGCCAGCAGCCTAGGAGCGGAAACAGATACGCAGTATTTT
J gene: TRBJ2-3
clone size: once
D gene: NA
V gene: TRBV28

CDR3 protein: CAWRVGELFF
CDR3 DNA: TGTGCCTGGAGGGTCGGGGAGCTGTTTTTT
J gene: TRBJ2-2
clone size: many
D gene: NA
V gene: TRBV30

CDR3 protein: CASSLRGARDYGYTF
CDR3 DNA: TGTGCCAGCAGTTTACGGGGGGCGCGTGACTATGGCTACACCTTC
J gene: TRBJ1-2
clone size: NA
D gene: NA
V gene: TRBV27

CDR3 protein: CASSLGPPSVVLIPGQGARGDQHF
CDR3 DNA: TGTGCCAGCAGCTTGGGGCCTCCGAGCGTCGTTCTTATTCCGGGACAGGGGGCGCGGGGGGACCAGCATTTT
J gene: TRBJ1-5
clone size: NA
D gene: TRBD1
V gene: TRBV5-5

CDR3 protein: CASSEYRTSGSGDNEQFF
CDR3 DNA: TGTGCCAGCAGTGAATATAGGACTAGCGGGAGTGGGGACAATGAGCAGTTCTTC
J gene: TRBJ2-1
clone size: NA
D gene: TRBD2
V gene: TRBV25-1

CDR3 protein: CASSQEGPGLAGGDTQYF
CDR3 DNA: TGCGCCAGCAGCCAAGAGGGCCCGGGACTAGCGGGAGGAGATACGCAGTATTTT
J gene: TRBJ2-3
clone size: NA
D gene: TRBD2
V gene: TRBV4-1

CDR3 protein: CASSPRTGLWEQFF
CDR3 DNA: TGTGCCAGCAGCCCCCGGACAGGCCTGTGGGAGCAGTTCTTC
J gene: TRBJ2-1
clone size: many
D gene: TRBD1
V gene: TRBV28

CDR3 protein: CASSLGGGVNQPQHF
CDR3 DNA: TGTGCCAGCAGTTTAGGGGGGGGCGTCAATCAGCCCCAGCATTTT
J gene: TRBJ1-5
clone size: NA
D gene: NA
V gene: TRBV12-3/TRBV12-4

CDR3 protein: CASRSEDRLDNEQFF
CDR3 DNA: TGTGCCAGCAGATCCGAGGACAGATTAGACAATGAGCAGTTCTTC
J gene: TRBJ2-1
clone size: NA
D gene: NA
V gene: TRBV7-9

CDR3 protein: CASSHSENYRGYTF
CDR3 DNA: TGTGCCAGCAGCCATTCTGAAAACTACAGAGGCTACACCTTC
J gene: TRBJ1-2
clone size: many
D gene: NA
V gene: TRBV6-1

CDR3 protein: CASSYGSTEITEAFF
CDR3 DNA: TGTGCCAGCAGTTACGGATCGACAGAAATCACTGAAGCTTTCTTT
J gene: TRBJ1-1
clone size: few
D gene: NA
V gene: TRBV6-5

CDR3 protein: CASSLVPRNSYEQYF
CDR3 DNA: TGTGCCAGCAGTTTAGTGCCGCGTAACTCCTACGAGCAGTACTTC
J gene: TRBJ2-7
clone size: NA
D gene: NA
V gene: TRBV12-3/TRBV12-4

CDR3 protein: CASRPQGGLKNTEAFF
CDR3 DNA: TGTGCCAGCAGACCCCAGGGGGGCCTAAAGAACACTGAAGCTTTCTTT
J gene: TRBJ1-1
clone size: NA
D gene: TRBD1
V gene: TRBV9

CDR3 protein: CASSYSRGDTQYF
CDR3 DNA: TGTGCCAGCAGTTACTCTCGTGGAGATACGCAGTATTTT
J gene: TRBJ2-3
clone size: many
D gene: NA
V gene: TRBV6-2/TRBV6-3

CDR3 protein: CASSPSAAHNEQFF
CDR3 DNA: TGTGCCAGCAGTCCCTCAGCCGCCCACAATGAGCAGTTCTTC
J gene: TRBJ2-1
clone size: many
D gene: NA
V gene: TRBV28

CDR3 protein: CATSSQTSGSRGDTQYF
CDR3 DNA: TGTGCCACCAGCTCCCAAACTAGCGGCTCACGGGGAGATACGCAGTATTTT
J gene: TRBJ2-3
clone size: many
D gene: TRBD2
V gene: TRBV15

CDR3 protein: CASRGEGAGQPQHF
CDR3 DNA: TGCGCCAGCAGGGGAGAGGGGGCTGGGCAGCCCCAGCATTTT
J gene: TRBJ1-5
clone size: many
D gene: TRBD1
V gene: TRBV5-1

CDR3 protein: CATSRDPGEETQYF
CDR3 DNA: TGTGCCACCAGCAGAGATCCGGGGGAAGAGACCCAGTACTTC
J gene: TRBJ2-5
clone size: many
D gene: NA
V gene: TRBV15

CDR3 protein: CAISEPVSRRTF
CDR3 DNA: TGTGCCATCAGTGAGCCGGTCAGCCGCCGCACCTTC
J gene: TRBJ1-2
clone size: many
D gene: NA
V gene: TRBV10-3

CDR3 protein: CASSQDTGSYSNQPQHF
CDR3 DNA: TGCGCCAGCAGCCAAGATACAGGCTCTTATAGCAATCAGCCCCAGCATTTT
J gene: TRBJ1-5
clone size: few
D gene: NA
V gene: TRBV4-1

CDR3 protein: CASSQGLVGTQYF
CDR3 DNA: TGTGCCAGCAGTCAAGGACTGGTGGGGACCCAGTACTTC
J gene: TRBJ2-5
clone size: NA
D gene: NA
V gene: TRBV6-1

CDR3 protein: CASRRKGTTNEKLFF
CDR3 DNA: TGTGCCAGCAGAAGGAAGGGGACAACTAATGAAAAACTGTTTTTT
J gene: TRBJ1-4
clone size: NA
D gene: NA
V gene: TRBV6-1

CDR3 protein: CASRNSGTDYEQYF
CDR3 DNA: TGTGCCAGCAGGAACTCAGGGACGGACTACGAGCAGTACTTC
J gene: TRBJ2-7
clone size: many
D gene: NA
V gene: TRBV12-3/TRBV12-4

CDR3 protein: CSARPDRDYGYTF
CDR3 DNA: TGCAGTGCTAGACCGGACAGGGACTATGGCTACACCTTC
J gene: TRBJ1-2
clone size: NA
D gene: TRBD1
V gene: TRBV20-1

CDR3 protein: CASSFGLGNEQFF
CDR3 DNA: TGTGCCAGCAGTTTCGGGCTGGGCAATGAGCAGTTCTTC
J gene: TRBJ2-1
clone size: many
D gene: NA
V gene: TRBV12-3/TRBV12-4

CDR3 protein: CAWSQQISNQPQHF
CDR3 DNA: TGTGCCTGGAGCCAACAGATTAGCAATCAGCCCCAGCATTTT
J gene: TRBJ1-5
clone size: many
D gene: NA
V gene: TRBV30

CDR3 protein: CASSLGWGRRTEAFF
CDR3 DNA: TGTGCCAGCAGCCTGGGATGGGGGAGGAGGACTGAAGCTTTCTTT
J gene: TRBJ1-1
clone size: NA
D gene: NA
V gene: TRBV5-4

CDR3 protein: CASSLWAGTGKGHYGYTF
CDR3 DNA: TGTGCCAGCAGTTTGTGGGCCGGGACAGGGAAAGGGCACTATGGCTACACCTTC
J gene: TRBJ1-2
clone size: many
D gene: TRBD1
V gene: TRBV27

CDR3 protein: CASSLAGHSSYEQYF
CDR3 DNA: TGTGCCAGCAGCTTAGCGGGACACAGCTCCTACGAGCAGTACTTC
J gene: TRBJ2-7
clone size: many
D gene: NA
V gene: TRBV7-2

CDR3 protein: CASGSWTGATGELFF
CDR3 DNA: TGTGCTAGTGGTTCCTGGACAGGAGCCACCGGGGAGCTGTTTTTT
J gene: TRBJ2-2
clone size: many
D gene: TRBD1
V gene: TRBV12-5

CDR3 protein: CASRERDRAMNTEAFF
CDR3 DNA: TGTGCCAGCAGAGAAAGGGACAGGGCGATGAACACTGAAGCTTTCTTT
J gene: TRBJ1-1
clone size: many
D gene: TRBD1
V gene: TRBV6-1

CDR3 protein: CASSPGTSGSFADTQYF
CDR3 DNA: TGTGCCAGCAGCCCCGGGACTAGCGGGAGCTTCGCAGATACGCAGTATTTT
J gene: TRBJ2-3
clone size: NA
D gene: TRBD2
V gene: TRBV7-9

CDR3 protein: CASSHLGTQYF
CDR3 DNA: TGTGCCAGCAGCCATCTGGGGACCCAGTACTTC
J gene: TRBJ2-5
clone size: many
D gene: NA
V gene: TRBV5-6

CDR3 protein: CASSFDRAGSETQYF
CDR3 DNA: TGTGCCAGCAGCTTCGACAGGGCAGGGTCGGAGACCCAGTACTTC
J gene: TRBJ2-5
clone size: NA
D gene: TRBD1
V gene: TRBV7-2

CDR3 protein: CASSEPPGQLGSTEAFF
CDR3 DNA: TGTGCCAGCAGTGAACCTCCCGGACAGCTCGGGAGCACTGAAGCTTTCTTT
J gene: TRBJ1-1
clone size: many
D gene: NA
V gene: TRBV6-1

CDR3 protein: CAWSLSSYNEQFF
CDR3 DNA: TGTGCCTGGAGTTTGAGCAGCTACAATGAGCAGTTCTTC
J gene: TRBJ2-1
clone size: many
D gene: NA
V gene: TRBV30

CDR3 protein: CASSYIQETQYF
CDR3 DNA: TGTGCCAGCAGTTATATTCAAGAGACCCAGTACTTC
J gene: TRBJ2-5
clone size: NA
D gene: NA
V gene: TRBV6-2/TRBV6-3

CDR3 protein: CASSLALQERLQETQYF
CDR3 DNA: TGCGCCAGCAGCTTGGCCCTACAGGAAAGGTTACAAGAGACCCAGTACTTC
J gene: TRBJ2-5
clone size: NA
D gene: NA
V gene: TRBV5-1

CDR3 protein: CASSFRATKTEAFF
CDR3 DNA: TGTGCCAGCAGCTTCAGGGCGACCAAGACTGAAGCTTTCTTT
J gene: TRBJ1-1
clone size: NA
D gene: NA
V gene: TRBV7-8

CDR3 protein: CAWRGKDGPNTGELFF
CDR3 DNA: TGTGCCTGGAGGGGGAAGGACGGACCGAACACCGGGGAGCTGTTTTTT
J gene: TRBJ2-2
clone size: many
D gene: NA
V gene: TRBV30

CDR3 protein: CSAHRDRGWTEAFF
CDR3 DNA: TGCAGCGCTCACCGGGACAGGGGGTGGACTGAAGCTTTCTTT
J gene: TRBJ1-1
clone size: many
D gene: TRBD1
V gene: TRBV29-1

CDR3 protein: CASSRDPNTEAFF
CDR3 DNA: TGTGCCAGCAGCCGAGACCCGAACACTGAAGCTTTCTTT
J gene: TRBJ1-1
clone size: many
D gene: NA
V gene: TRBV13

CDR3 protein: CGTRPSGTEAFF
CDR3 DNA: TGCGGAACTAGGCCCTCGGGGACTGAAGCTTTCTTT
J gene: TRBJ1-1
clone size: NA
D gene: NA
V gene: TRBV29-1

CDR3 protein: CASKSYSNQPQHF
CDR3 DNA: TGTGCCAGTAAAAGTTATAGCAATCAGCCCCAGCATTTT
J gene: TRBJ1-5
clone size: many
D gene: NA
V gene: TRBV2

CDR3 protein: CASSARQVNTEAFF
CDR3 DNA: TGTGCCAGCAGCGCGAGACAGGTGAACACTGAAGCTTTCTTT
J gene: TRBJ1-1
clone size: many
D gene: NA
V gene: TRBV9

CDR3 protein: CASSLGAEGGLDEQYF
CDR3 DNA: TGTGCCAGCAGCTTGGGGGCTGAAGGAGGGCTGGACGAGCAGTACTTC
J gene: TRBJ2-7
clone size: NA
D gene: NA
V gene: TRBV13

CDR3 protein: CASSPRRRTGTDTQYF
CDR3 DNA: TGTGCCAGCAGCCCGCGAAGACGGACCGGCACAGATACGCAGTATTTT
J gene: TRBJ2-3
clone size: many
D gene: NA
V gene: TRBV13

CDR3 protein: CASGGDGDNEQFF
CDR3 DNA: TGCGCCAGCGGTGGGGACGGTGACAATGAGCAGTTCTTC
J gene: TRBJ2-1
clone size: many
D gene: NA
V gene: TRBV5-1

CDR3 protein: CASSSPRISYEQYF
CDR3 DNA: TGTGCCAGCAGTTCTCCCAGGATCTCCTACGAGCAGTACTTC
J gene: TRBJ2-7
clone size: many
D gene: NA
V gene: TRBV12-3/TRBV12-4

CDR3 protein: CASSVRGAGGSYEQYF
CDR3 DNA: TGTGCCAGCAGTGTGCGGGGGGCAGGGGGATCCTACGAGCAGTACTTC
J gene: TRBJ2-7
clone size: NA
D gene: NA
V gene: TRBV2

CDR3 protein: CASSIDGKGVDTEAFF
CDR3 DNA: TGTGCCAGTAGTATAGACGGAAAAGGGGTCGACACTGAAGCTTTCTTT
J gene: TRBJ1-1
clone size: few
D gene: NA
V gene: TRBV19

CDR3 protein: CASAAEGDTEAFF
CDR3 DNA: TGTGCCAGCGCCGCGGAGGGGGACACTGAAGCTTTCTTT
J gene: TRBJ1-1
clone size: many
D gene: NA
V gene: TRBV6-1

CDR3 protein: CASSSTGLPDTQYF
CDR3 DNA: TGTGCCAGCAGCTCGACAGGGTTACCAGATACGCAGTATTTT
J gene: TRBJ2-3
clone size: NA
D gene: TRBD1
V gene: TRBV7-3